This T cell receptor beta chain was found in a study of cytomegalovirus exposure and HLA in healthy donors. Overall study findings and caveats: A later analysis found most CMV-associated TCR beta chains apparently HLA-restricted. Published work reported that the classifier diagnosed cytomegalovirus status with high specificity and sensitivity.

The CDR3 has 14 amino acids. V shed 7 bases and J shed 1 base, with 8 bases lying between them. Per germline, CDR1 SGHDN and CDR2 FVKESK. Details on this clone: The antigen remains unidentified.

The study ran its PCR with 60 Vbeta and 13 Jbeta primers. Repertoires were generated with immunoSEQ multiplex PCR, while TCRdb's copy carries only in-frame clones and drops some. In the table there are roughly 100,000 clones, 82% of which are singletons. Sequenced input: PBMCs. The sequence was collected from a man aged 45 to 65 in good health and CMV-seronegative. The V gene is TRBV14, the J gene TRBJ2-6; no firm D call. For the CDR3, the DNA is TGTGCCAGCACCGTCTCTTCTGGGGCCAACGTCCTGACTTTC. Residues: CASTVSSGANVLTF.